This T cell receptor beta chain was identified during a study of spatial heterogeneity in lung cancer. Trimming took 5 bases from V and 5 from J; bases not matched to a gene: 0. CDR3 size: 13 residues. Germline V gives CDR1 SGHVS, CDR2 FQNEAQ. As to time point: blood at routine non-recurrence follow-up after resection. Sequencing covered unsorted whole RNA taken from tumor, nontumor lung or frozen PBMC. Each TCR cDNA molecule bore a unique molecular identifier. MiXCR was run by TCRdb on the 5' RACE reads, yielding one entry per CDR3 protein. The data show around 110,000 distinct CDR3 sequences, more than 9% seen once.

The rearrangement joins TRBV7-8 to TRBJ1-5; 10 bases fit TRBD1. The sequence came from a male donor with early-stage non-small cell lung cancer. The sequences come from PBMCs, collected at follow-up. CDR3 protein: CASSGTGDQPQHF. As DNA, the CDR3 is TGTGCCAGCAGCGGGACAGGGGATCAGCCCCAGCATTTT.